These T cell receptor beta chains were read from a single sample in a study of blood T cell repertoires in COVID-19. Method: immunoSEQ multiplex PCR; TCRdb's copy keeps in-frame clones and lacks some. Here the sample spans 150,000 to 200,000 clones, about 86% being singletons. Sequencing was done on a sample of peripheral blood. These receptors came from a man in his 60s with acute or convalescent COVID-19. The CDR3 runs from the conserved cysteine through the conserved F or W. A D gene is named only where the DNA matches it firmly. Clone size is given for some rows only: seen once, a few or many times, or a class if the clone is expanded.

D: TRBD1
length: 11
J: TRBJ1-1
V: TRBV20-1
size: .
CDR3: CSQQGVTEAFF
DNA: TGCAGCCAACAGGGGGTCACTGAAGCTTTCTTT

D: TRBD2
length: 15
J: TRBJ2-1
V: TRBV5-1
size: .
CDR3: CASSRGGRSYNEQFF
DNA: TGCGCCAGCAGCCGGGGAGGGAGGTCCTACAATGAGCAGTTCTTC

D: .
length: 14
J: TRBJ2-2
V: TRBV18
size: once
CDR3: CASSPGPSAGELFF
DNA: TGTGCCAGCTCACCAGGGCCCTCGGCCGGGGAGCTGTTTTTT

D: .
length: 15
J: TRBJ2-2
V: TRBV2
size: .
CDR3: CASSRAGRNTGELFF
DNA: TGTGCCAGCAGTAGGGCAGGGCGAAACACCGGGGAGCTGTTTTTT

D: TRBD1
length: 17
J: TRBJ2-5
V: TRBV5-4
size: once
CDR3: CASSQNLLWDRQETQYF
DNA: TGTGCCAGCAGCCAGAACCTTTTGTGGGACAGACAAGAGACCCAGTACTTC

D: TRBD1
length: 17
J: TRBJ1-6
V: TRBV30
size: .
CDR3: CAWSPRQGTFNNSPLHF
DNA: TGTGCCTGGAGCCCCAGACAGGGAACCTTTAACAATTCACCCCTCCACTTT

D: .
length: 16
J: TRBJ1-1
V: TRBV18
size: .
CDR3: CASSPPGGARNTEAFF
DNA: TGTGCCAGCTCACCCCCGGGGGGGGCGAGGAACACTGAAGCTTTCTTT

D: .
length: 17
J: TRBJ2-5
V: TRBV28
size: medium-sized
CDR3: CASSVPQLNREQETQYF
DNA: TGTGCCAGCAGTGTACCTCAACTGAATCGAGAACAAGAGACCCAGTACTTC

D: .
length: 13
J: TRBJ1-1
V: TRBV5-1
size: .
CDR3: CASSLAPGQSTFF
DNA: TGCGCCAGCAGCTTGGCGCCAGGGCAGTCAACTTTCTTT

D: TRBD1
length: 16
J: TRBJ1-1
V: TRBV19
size: .
CDR3: CASRTGVGGPNTEAFF
DNA: TGTGCCAGTAGGACAGGGGTGGGGGGACCGAACACTGAAGCTTTCTTT

D: .
length: 13
J: TRBJ2-7
V: TRBV28
size: .
CDR3: CASRLTNRYEQYF
DNA: TGTGCCAGCAGGTTGACAAATCGATACGAGCAGTACTTC

D: .
length: 15
J: TRBJ1-5
V: TRBV7-6
size: .
CDR3: CASSLSWGLNQPQHF
DNA: TGTGCCAGCAGCTTGAGCTGGGGCCTCAATCAGCCCCAGCATTTT

D: TRBD2
length: 16
J: TRBJ2-5
V: TRBV27
size: few
CDR3: CASSLGGSGRQETQYF
DNA: TGTGCCAGCAGTTTAGGTGGTAGCGGGAGACAAGAGACCCAGTACTTC

D: TRBD1
length: 15
J: TRBJ2-1
V: TRBV7-7
size: many
CDR3: CASSPGTGGSNEQFF
DNA: TGTGCTAGCAGCCCCGGGACAGGGGGCTCCAATGAGCAGTTCTTC

D: .
length: 11
J: TRBJ1-2
V: TRBV18
size: .
CDR3: CASSAGKGYTF
DNA: TGTGCCAGCTCAGCAGGGAAAGGCTACACCTTC

D: .
length: 18
J: TRBJ2-2
V: TRBV3-1/TRBV3-2
size: once
CDR3: CASSAPPGKGRGTGELFF
DNA: TGTGCCAGCAGCGCTCCTCCGGGGAAAGGACGGGGCACCGGGGAGCTGTTTTTT

D: .
length: 16
J: TRBJ1-1
V: TRBV27
size: .
CDR3: CASSLSKGIGNTEAFF
DNA: TGTGCCAGCAGTTTATCGAAGGGGATCGGGAACACTGAAGCTTTCTTT